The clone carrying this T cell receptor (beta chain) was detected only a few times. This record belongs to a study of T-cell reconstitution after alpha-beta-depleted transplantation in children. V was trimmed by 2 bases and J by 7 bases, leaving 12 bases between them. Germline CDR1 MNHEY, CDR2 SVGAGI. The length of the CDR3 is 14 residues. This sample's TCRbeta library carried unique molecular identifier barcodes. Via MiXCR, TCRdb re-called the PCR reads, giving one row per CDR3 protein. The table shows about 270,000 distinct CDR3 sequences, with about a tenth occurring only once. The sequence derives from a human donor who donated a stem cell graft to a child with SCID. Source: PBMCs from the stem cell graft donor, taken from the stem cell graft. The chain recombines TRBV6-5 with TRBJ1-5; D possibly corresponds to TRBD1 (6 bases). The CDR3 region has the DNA TGTGCCAGCAGTTACGGTGCAGGGGCCCAGCCCCAGCATTTT. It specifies CASSYGAGAQPQHF.